The 10 T cell receptor beta chains in this list originate from one sample, sequenced in a study of neoadjuvant anti-PD-1 for oral cavity cancer. Stated time point: after neoadjuvant nivolumab, at surgical resection. Method: immunoSEQ multiplex PCR; TCRdb's copy keeps in-frame clones and lacks some. The profile covers tens of thousands of clones, with around a quarter appearing a single time and approximately 16% taken by the ten largest. The sequenced sample was tumor tissue, obtained after nivolumab (anti-PD-1) treatment. The origin of the receptors is a person aged 40 to 85 with oral cavity squamous cell carcinoma.

This chain joins TRBV7-6 and TRBJ2-1, with 9 bases lining up with TRBD1. Germline CDR1 and CDR2: SGHVS and FNYEAQ. The CDR3 runs to 16 residues. V trimming: 2 bases; J trimming: 7 bases; junction bases outside the gene matches: 9. This chain's CDR3 is CASSLWARDRENEQFF. The CDR3 region has the DNA TGTGCCAGCAGCTTATGGGCCCGGGACAGGGAGAATGAGCAGTTCTTC.

The V gene is TRBV19, the J gene TRBJ1-1, with unresolved D. CDR3 length equals 14 residues. CDR1 LNHDA and CDR2 SQIVND come from the germline V gene (reference sequence). V lost 1 base and J 5 bases, leaving 11 bases between the germline ends. The CDR3 spells CASSIGEMGTEAFF. The CDR3 DNA reads TGTGCCAGTAGTATAGGGGAGATGGGAACTGAAGCTTTCTTT.

This clone was detected only once. The chain links TRBV18 to TRBJ2-5; no reliable D call. In germline, CDR1 is KGHSH, CDR2 LQKENI. CDR3 length: 14 residues. The V end lost 1 base, the J end lost 5 bases, and 11 bases lay between the germline ends. CDR3 DNA sequence: TGTGCCAGCTCACCACGGGGTAATGGGGAGACCCAGTACTTC. This sequence encodes CASSPRGNGETQYF.

There are a few counts of this clone. The chain carries TRBV15 and TRBJ1-1; D may be TRBD1 (5 bases). The CDR3 extends over 13 amino acids. Germline CDR1 is LNHNV and CDR2 is YYDKDF (reference sequence). V was trimmed by 0 bases and J by 8 bases, leaving 10 bases between them. The CDR3 nucleotides are TGTGCCACCAGCAGAGATGGGACGGGAGAAGCTTTCTTT. Protein sequence: CATSRDGTGEAFF.

In this sample, this clone turned up a few times. Different DNA sequences within this sample yield the same CDR3. V usage is TRBV11-2 and J usage is TRBJ2-7; D unclear. The germline gives CDR1 SGHAT, CDR2 FQNNGV. V was clipped by 3 bases and J by 0 bases, with 9 bases between them. The CDR3 is made up of 14 amino acids. Here the CDR3 reads CASSFGDNSYEQYF. The CDR3, as DNA: TGTGCCAGCAGCTTCGGTGACAACTCCTACGAGCAGTACTTC.

This chain joins TRBV5-1 and TRBJ1-6; D perhaps matches TRBD1 (5 bases). The CDR3 sequence is 15 residues long. The germline CDR1 and CDR2 sequences are SGHRS and YFSETQ. V lost 3 bases and J lost 1, with 8 bases in between. Written as DNA, the CDR3 is TGCGCCAGCAGCTCCGACAGATCCTATAATTCACCCCTCCACTTT. It yields the protein CASSSDRSYNSPLHF. Based on the CDR3 plus reference TRBV5-1 and TRBJ1-6, the full variable domain is KAGVTQTPRYLIKTRGQQVTLSCSPISGHRSVSWYQQTPGQGLQFLFEYFSETQRNKGNFPGRFSGRQFSNSRSEMNVSTLELGDSALYLCASSSDRSYNSPLHFGNGTRLTVT.

This clone occurred a few times. This rearrangement joins TRBV28 to TRBJ2-3, with 10 nucleotides matching TRBD1. The CDR3 sequence is 15 residues long. The germline CDR1 and CDR2 sequences are MDHEN and SYDVKM. The ends lost 3 bases at V and 4 bases at J; junction bases unmatched: 4. CDR3 protein: CASSFYGTGADTQYF. Here the CDR3 DNA reads TGTGCCAGCAGTTTCTATGGGACAGGGGCAGATACGCAGTATTTT.

This clone has a count of ten or more. The chain uses TRBV5-1 and TRBJ1-1, with TRBD1 identical over 9 bases. V shed 3 bases, J shed 4 bases, and the junction held 7 bases outside the gene matches. Germline CDR1 is SGHRS and CDR2 is YFSETQ. The CDR3 length is 15 residues. The CDR3 nucleotides read TGCGCCAGCAGCTCAACAGGGGGCGAGGGCACTGAAGCTTTCTTT. The encoded protein is CASSSTGGEGTEAFF.

V and J are TRBV30 and TRBJ1-5, with D possibly matching TRBD1 (6 bases). The V gene lost 1 base and the J gene lost 4 bases, with 11 bases spanning the gap. The CDR3 runs 14 residues. Germline-derived CDR1 and CDR2 are GTSNPN and SVGIG (reference sequence). DNA of the CDR3: TGTGCCTGGAGTGGGACAGCTATTAATCAGCCCCAGCATTTT. Amino acids: CAWSGTAINQPQHF.

This chain uses TRBV19 with TRBJ1-2; 7 nucleotides match TRBD1. Germline-derived CDR1 and CDR2 are LNHDA and SQIVND (reference sequence). This CDR3 is 17 amino acids long. The V segment lost 5 bases and the J segment 4 bases; nucleotides outside the gene matches: 16. CDR3 DNA: TGTGCCAGTAGTGACAGCTCAGGGACAGCCGTCCGCTATGGCTACACCTTC. This translates into CASSDSSGTAVRYGYTF.